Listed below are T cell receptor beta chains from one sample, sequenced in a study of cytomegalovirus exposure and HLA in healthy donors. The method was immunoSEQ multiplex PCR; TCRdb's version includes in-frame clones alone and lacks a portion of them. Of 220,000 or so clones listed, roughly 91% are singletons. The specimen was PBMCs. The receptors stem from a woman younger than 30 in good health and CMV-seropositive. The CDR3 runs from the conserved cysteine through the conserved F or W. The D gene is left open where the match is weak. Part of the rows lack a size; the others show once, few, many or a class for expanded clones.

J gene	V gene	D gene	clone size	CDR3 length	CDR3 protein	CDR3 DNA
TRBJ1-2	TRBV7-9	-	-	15	CASSSSGFVVSGYTF	TGTGCCAGCAGCTCTTCAGGGTTTGTAGTAAGTGGCTACACCTTC
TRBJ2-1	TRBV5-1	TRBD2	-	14	CASSDTSGIREQFF	TGCGCCAGCAGTGACACTAGCGGGATAAGAGAGCAGTTCTTC
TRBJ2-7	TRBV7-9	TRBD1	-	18	CASSPHGLTGTGVLGQYF	TGTGCCAGCAGCCCTCACGGACTTACCGGGACAGGGGTTTTGGGGCAGTACTTC
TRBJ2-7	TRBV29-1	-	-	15	CSVEEPRKNTYEQYF	TGCAGCGTTGAAGAACCCAGGAAGAACACCTACGAGCAGTACTTC
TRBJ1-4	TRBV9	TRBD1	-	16	CASSVAWGTVNEKLFF	TGTGCCAGCAGCGTAGCGTGGGGGACAGTCAATGAAAAACTGTTTTTT
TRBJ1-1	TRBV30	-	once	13	CAWKRQGGTEAFF	TGTGCCTGGAAGAGGCAGGGAGGGACTGAAGCTTTCTTT
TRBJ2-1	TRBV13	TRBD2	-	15	CASSLAGGPINEQFF	TGTGCCAGCAGCTTAGCGGGAGGGCCTATTAATGAGCAGTTCTTC
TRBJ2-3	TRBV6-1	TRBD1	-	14	CASSPGQGWDTQYF	TGTGCCAGCAGTCCCGGACAGGGTTGGGATACGCAGTATTTT
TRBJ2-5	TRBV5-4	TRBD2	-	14	CASRLAGGQETQYF	TGTGCCAGCAGACTCGCGGGGGGGCAAGAGACCCAGTACTTC
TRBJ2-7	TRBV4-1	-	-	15	CASSQTGRVPYEQYF	TGCGCCAGCAGCCAGACAGGAAGAGTCCCCTACGAGCAGTACTTC
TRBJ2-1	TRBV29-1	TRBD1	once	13	CSVWTGTGNEQFF	TGCAGCGTTTGGACAGGGACGGGTAATGAGCAGTTCTTC
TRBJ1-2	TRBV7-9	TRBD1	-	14	CASRGQGASYGYTF	TGTGCCAGCAGGGGACAGGGGGCGAGCTATGGCTACACCTTC
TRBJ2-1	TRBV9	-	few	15	CASSVESTPYNEQFF	TGTGCCAGCAGCGTAGAGTCTACCCCCTACAATGAGCAGTTCTTC
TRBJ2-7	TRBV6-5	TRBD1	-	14	CASSRSGTGSEQYF	TGTGCCAGCAGCCGATCCGGGACAGGGTCCGAGCAGTACTTC
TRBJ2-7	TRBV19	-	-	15	CASSARQFLDSEQYF	TGTGCCAGTAGTGCCCGACAGTTCTTAGATTCCGAGCAGTACTTC
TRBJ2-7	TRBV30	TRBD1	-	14	CAWNPGQGLGEQYF	TGTGCCTGGAACCCGGGACAGGGTTTGGGCGAGCAGTACTTC
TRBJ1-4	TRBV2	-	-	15	CASSRDTLGDEKLFF	TGTGCCAGCAGCCGGGACACCCTTGGCGATGAAAAACTGTTTTTT
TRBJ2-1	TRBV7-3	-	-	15	CASSRSLLQGDEQFF	TGTGCCAGCAGCCGATCGCTTTTACAGGGAGATGAGCAGTTCTTC
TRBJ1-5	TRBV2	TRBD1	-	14	CASSGTGGAQPQHF	TGTGCCAGCAGTGGGACAGGGGGTGCGCAGCCCCAGCATTTT
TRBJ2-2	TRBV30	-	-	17	CAWSGLLGLTNTGELFF	TGTGCCTGGAGCGGTCTCCTAGGCCTAACGAACACCGGGGAGCTGTTTTTT
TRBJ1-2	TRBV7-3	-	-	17	CASSLIGGAERISGYTF	TGTGCCAGCAGCCTTATAGGGGGGGCGGAAAGGATAAGTGGCTACACCTTC
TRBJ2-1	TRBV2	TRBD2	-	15	CASSDRLAGSGEQFF	TGTGCCAGCAGTGATCGACTAGCGGGATCCGGGGAGCAGTTCTTC
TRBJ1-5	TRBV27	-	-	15	CASSFGGLSNQPQHF	TGTGCCAGCAGTTTCGGGGGACTAAGCAATCAGCCCCAGCATTTT
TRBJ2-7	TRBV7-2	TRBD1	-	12	CASSWTGREQYF	TGTGCCAGCAGCTGGACAGGGCGGGAGCAGTACTTC
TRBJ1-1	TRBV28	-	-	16	CASSLRGGAVNTEAFF	TGTGCCAGCAGTTTACGGGGGGGAGCCGTGAACACTGAAGCTTTCTTT
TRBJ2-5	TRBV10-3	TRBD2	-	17	CAISASGSRRRQETQYF	TGTGCCATCAGTGCTAGCGGGAGTAGACGTCGCCAAGAGACCCAGTACTTC
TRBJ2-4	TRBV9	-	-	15	CASSVDPSAGPGIHF	TGTGCCAGCAGCGTAGATCCGTCGGCGGGACCGGGAATACACTTC
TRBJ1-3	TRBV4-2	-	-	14	CASNRVDSGNTIYF	TGTGCCAGCAACCGGGTTGACTCTGGAAACACCATATATTTT
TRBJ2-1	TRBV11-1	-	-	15	CASSLVLGGPNEQFF	TGTGCCAGCAGCTTAGTCCTCGGGGGGCCCAATGAGCAGTTCTTC
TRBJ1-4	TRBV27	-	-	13	CASSSSGYEKLFF	TGTGCCAGCAGTTCGTCAGGGTATGAAAAACTGTTTTTT
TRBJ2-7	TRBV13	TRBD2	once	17	CASSHSKVRTSAYEQYF	TGTGCCAGCAGCCACTCCAAGGTTCGGACTAGCGCCTACGAGCAGTACTTC
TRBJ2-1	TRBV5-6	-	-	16	CASSLAPGMIYNEQFF	TGTGCCAGCAGCTTGGCCCCGGGGATGATTTACAATGAGCAGTTCTTC
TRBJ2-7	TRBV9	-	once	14	CASSVGALDYEQYF	TGTGCCAGCAGCGTAGGTGCCTTAGATTACGAGCAGTACTTC
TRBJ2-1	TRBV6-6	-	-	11	CASRSGDSQFF	TGTGCCAGCAGGAGTGGGGACTCTCAGTTCTTC